This paragraph reports one TCR beta chain. Trimming took off 3 bases at V and 0 bases at J, with 11 bases between the two ends. This CDR3 comprises 16 residues. CDR1 KGHSH and CDR2 LQKENI come from the germline V gene. The data originate from a study of blood T cell repertoires in COVID-19. Overall study: Spain, Italy and the United States supplied samples that represented acute and convalescent COVID-19. T cells, B-cell-depleted T cells, or PBMCs supplied cDNA or gDNA.

Clones were read by immunoSEQ multiplex PCR, and TCRdb kept only the in-frame ones, dropping some. This sample has 60,000 to 75,000 clones, with roughly three quarters found just once. The chain carries TRBV18 and TRBJ2-2; unclear D gene. This TCR was sampled from a woman aged 80 or over with acute or convalescent COVID-19. Sequencing was performed on peripheral blood. The CDR3 nucleotides are TGTGCCAGCTCACCTGCCTACGCCGCGAACACCGGGGAGCTGTTTTTT. Translating it yields CASSPAYAANTGELFF. The complete variable domain, with remaining parts taken from reference TRBV18 and TRBJ2-2, reads NAGVMQNPRHLVRRRGQEARLRCSPMKGHSHVYWYRQLPEEGLKFMVYLQKENIIDESGMPKERFSAEFPKEGPSILRIQQVVRGDSAAYFCASSPAYAANTGELFFGEGSRLTVL.